A single sample gave rise to the 8 T cell receptor beta chains below, sequenced in a study of T-cell memory formation after mild COVID-19. One entry per CDR3 protein, called by TCRdb with MiXCR from the 5' RACE reads. This table has about 180,000 distinct CDR3 sequences, approximately 17% appearing once. Input material: PBMCs or a T cell subset sorted from them (not recorded which). These receptors originate from a young man who had mild COVID-19 (a few samples of this study predate the infection). Cell type and time point are not known.

This chain joins TRBV7-2 and TRBJ2-1; unclear D gene. V was pared by 5 bases and J by 0 bases, with 11 bases between. Germline values: CDR1 SGHTA, CDR2 FQGNSA. The length of the CDR3 is 15 residues. The CDR3 sequence is CASSLSSSSYNEQFF. In DNA form, the CDR3 reads TGTGCCAGCAGCCTTAGCTCCAGCTCCTACAATGAGCAGTTCTTC. Looking up the rest from reference TRBV7-2 and TRBJ2-1 gives the full variable domain: GAGVSQSPSNKVTEKGKDVELRCDPISGHTALYWYRQSLGQGLEFLIYFQGNSAPDKSGLPSDRFSAERTGGSVSTLTIQRTQQEDSAVYLCASSLSSSSYNEQFFGPGTRLTVL.

Only a few counts were recorded for this clonotype. V usage is TRBV7-8 and J usage is TRBJ1-1; no clear D gene. The V gene lost 3 bases and the J gene lost 7 bases, with 9 bases spanning the gap. This CDR3 region has 12 residues. Germline loops: CDR1 SGHVS, CDR2 FQNEAQ. The CDR3 region has the DNA TGTGCCAGCAGCTTCGTCTTAAGTGAAGCTTTCTTT. Protein sequence: CASSFVLSEAFF.

This rearrangement joins TRBV29-1 to TRBJ2-2; unclear D gene. Germline V gene lookup returns CDR1 SQVTM and CDR2 ANQGSEA. The CDR3 sequence is 13 residues long. CDR3 sequence (DNA): TGCAGTGGATGGAAGGTGAACACCGGGGAGCTGTTTTTT. As protein: CSGWKVNTGELFF.

The rearrangement links TRBV7-9 to TRBJ1-2, with unresolved D. Germline CDR1 is SEHNR and CDR2 is FQNEAQ (reference sequence). Trimming stripped 2 bases from V and 3 bases from J, with 7 bases between. This CDR3 spans 13 amino acids. CDR3 in amino acids: CASSLRTDYGYTF. CDR3 DNA sequence: TGTGCCAGCAGCTTACGGACGGACTATGGCTACACCTTC.

This clonotype has just a few counts. DNA of the CDR3: TGCAGTGCCCGCGGACAAAATCCCAGCCAGCATTTT. It specifies CSARGQNPSQHF. The V gene is TRBV20-1, the J gene TRBJ1-5, with D maybe TRBD1 (5 bases). There are 12 residues in the CDR3. V was trimmed by 6 bases and J by 12 bases, leaving 18 bases between them. The germline CDR1 and CDR2 sequences are DFQATT and SNEGSKA (reference sequence).

This clonotype was recorded a few times. V gene TRBV7-9 combines with J gene TRBJ1-5, with D possibly being TRBD1 (6 bases). The CDR3 runs 18 residues. In germline, CDR1 is SEHNR, CDR2 FQNEAQ (reference sequence). Trimming cost V 0 bases and J 2 bases, with 17 bases left between them. The CDR3 bases are TGTGCCAGCAGCTTAGCGCCAATTCAGGGGCTCGGCAATCAGCCCCAGCATTTT. Translating gives CASSLAPIQGLGNQPQHF.

V usage is TRBV7-2 and J usage is TRBJ2-5, with D unresolved. The germline V gene has CDR1 SGHTA and CDR2 FQGNSA. This CDR3 comprises 14 residues. The germline V and J ends were trimmed by 1 base and 2 bases, with 8 bases remaining between them. CDR3 coding DNA: TGTGCCAGCAGCTTAGTCGTCAGACAAGAGACCCAGTACTTC. The encoded protein is CASSLVVRQETQYF.

This clonotype was picked up a small number of times. The chain employs TRBV4-2 and TRBJ2-1, with D tentatively TRBD1 (6 bases). V lost 0 bases to trimming and J lost 10 bases, with 22 bases between them. The CDR3 is 17 residues long. Germline CDR1 reads LGHNA; CDR2 reads YNFKEQ. CDR3 protein: CASSQDPPGHGPVEQFF. CDR3 bases: TGTGCCAGCAGCCAAGATCCTCCGGGACATGGTCCAGTGGAGCAGTTCTTC.